In its sample, the clone carrying this TCR beta chain was seen a few times. What it recognizes is unknown. The sample belongs to a study of cytomegalovirus exposure and HLA in healthy donors. Study context: Assignment to the Caucasian-associated ancestry cluster applied to more than 75% of the approximately 420 genotyped donors. Findings and caveats of the study: The study flagged 150 to 200 TCR beta chains as cytomegalovirus-associated. In vitro data verified three CMV-associated chains as specific for CMV antigens. Later on, an analysis tied around 17,000 TCR beta sequences to HLA alleles at 0.05 false discovery rate.

Primers: 60 Vbeta forward and 13 Jbeta reverse. Profiling relied on immunoSEQ multiplex PCR, and the TCRdb table lists in-frame clones only, not all of them. The sample holds 70,000 to 85,000 clones; 62% are singletons and the top ten take 3.5% to 4.5%. This CDR3 region has 14 residues. Germline V gives CDR1 MNHEY, CDR2 SVGAGI. Trimming stripped 6 bases from V and 4 bases from J, with 15 bases between. The sequence derives from a male donor in good health and CMV-seropositive. Material for sequencing was PBMCs. The J gene is TRBJ1-2, the V gene TRBV6-5; the D gene is possibly TRBD1 (5 bases). The CDR3: CASSPTTARYGYTF. DNA for the CDR3: TGTGCCAGCAGCCCTACGACAGCCCGCTATGGCTACACCTTC.